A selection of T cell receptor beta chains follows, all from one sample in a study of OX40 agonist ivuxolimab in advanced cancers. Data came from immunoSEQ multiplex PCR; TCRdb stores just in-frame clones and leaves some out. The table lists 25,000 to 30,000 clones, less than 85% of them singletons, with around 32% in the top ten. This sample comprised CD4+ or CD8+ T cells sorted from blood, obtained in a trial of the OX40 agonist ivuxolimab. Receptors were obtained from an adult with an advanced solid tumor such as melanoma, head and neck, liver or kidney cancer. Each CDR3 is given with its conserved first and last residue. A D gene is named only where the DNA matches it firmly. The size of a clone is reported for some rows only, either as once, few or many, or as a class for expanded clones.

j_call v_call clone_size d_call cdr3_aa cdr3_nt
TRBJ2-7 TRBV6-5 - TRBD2 CASGTSDYEQYF TGTGCCAGCGGGACTAGCGACTACGAGCAGTACTTC
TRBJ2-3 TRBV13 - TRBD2 CASSSGTSGSRGTDTQYF TGTGCCAGCAGCTCCGGGACTAGCGGGAGTCGGGGCACAGATACGCAGTATTTT
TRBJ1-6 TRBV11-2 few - CASSQGARNSPLHF TGTGCCAGCAGCCAAGGGGCAAGGAATTCACCCCTCCACTTT
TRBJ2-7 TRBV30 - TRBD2 CAWSEGGSSYEQYF TGTGCCTGGAGTGAAGGCGGGAGCTCCTACGAGCAGTACTTC
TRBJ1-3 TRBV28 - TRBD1 CASSILITGDLAGNTIYF TGTGCCAGCAGTATACTAATAACAGGGGACCTCGCTGGAAACACCATATATTTT
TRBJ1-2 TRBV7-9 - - CASSPPGEGVNYGYTF TGTGCCAGCAGCCCACCCGGGGAGGGAGTTAACTATGGCTACACCTTC
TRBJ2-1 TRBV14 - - CASSRKLEGRNEQFF TGTGCCAGCAGCCGGAAGCTCGAGGGTAGGAATGAGCAGTTCTTC
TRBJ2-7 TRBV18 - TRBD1 CASSPKDRVYTYEQYF TGTGCCAGCTCACCAAAGGACAGGGTATACACCTACGAGCAGTACTTC
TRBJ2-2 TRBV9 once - CASSVVAPSSNTGELFF TGTGCCAGCAGCGTAGTGGCACCAAGTTCTAACACCGGGGAGCTGTTTTTT
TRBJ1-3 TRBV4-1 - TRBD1 CASSPTGGPENTIYF TGCGCCAGCAGCCCGACAGGGGGCCCGGAGAACACCATATATTTT
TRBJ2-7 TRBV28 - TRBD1 CASSLIWDRGHEQYF TGTGCCAGCAGTTTAATTTGGGACAGGGGTCACGAGCAGTACTTC
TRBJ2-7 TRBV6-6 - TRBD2 CATTVAGSSYEQYF TGTGCCACCACGGTAGCGGGTAGCTCCTACGAGCAGTACTTC
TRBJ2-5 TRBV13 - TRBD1 CASSPLGTGEETQYF TGTGCCAGCAGCCCGCTGGGGACAGGGGAAGAGACCCAGTACTTC
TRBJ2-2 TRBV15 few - CATSNIWSSNTGELFF TGTGCCACCAGCAACATCTGGTCCTCGAACACCGGGGAGCTGTTTTTT
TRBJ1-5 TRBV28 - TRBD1 CASSLNRGRQPQHF TGTGCCAGCAGTTTAAACAGGGGCAGGCAGCCCCAGCATTTT
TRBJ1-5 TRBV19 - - CASSPGTDSNQPQHF TGTGCCAGTAGCCCTGGGACTGATAGCAATCAGCCCCAGCATTTT
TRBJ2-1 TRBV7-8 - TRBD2 CASSMLAGGYNEQFF TGTGCCAGCAGCATGCTAGCGGGCGGCTACAATGAGCAGTTCTTC
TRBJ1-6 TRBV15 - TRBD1 CATRKSGGHSYNSPLHF TGTGCCACCAGAAAATCAGGGGGCCACTCCTATAATTCACCCCTCCACTTT
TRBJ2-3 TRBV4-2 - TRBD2 CASSQEASGGADTQYF TGTGCCAGCAGCCAAGAGGCTAGCGGGGGGGCAGATACGCAGTATTTT
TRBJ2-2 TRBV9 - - CASSAQTGVPNTGELFF TGTGCCAGCAGCGCTCAAACGGGGGTTCCGAACACCGGGGAGCTGTTTTTT
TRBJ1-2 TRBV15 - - CATSSPGEHYGYTF TGTGCCACCAGCAGTCCCGGAGAACACTATGGCTACACCTTC
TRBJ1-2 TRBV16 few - CASSHGTNYGYTF TGTGCCAGCAGCCACGGTACCAACTATGGCTACACCTTC
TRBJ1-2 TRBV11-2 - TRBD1 CASSLSPTLGQVGGYTF TGTGCCAGCAGCTTATCACCCACTTTAGGACAGGTTGGGGGCTACACCTTC
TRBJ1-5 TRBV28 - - CASRRTVDNQPQHF TGTGCCAGCAGGAGGACAGTCGACAATCAGCCCCAGCATTTT
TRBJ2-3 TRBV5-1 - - CASSYRGQGLFTDTQYF TGCGCCAGCAGCTACCGGGGCCAGGGGCTGTTCACAGATACGCAGTATTTT
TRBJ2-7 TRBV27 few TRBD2 CASSLLGLAGAYEQYF TGTGCCAGCAGTTTATTAGGACTAGCGGGAGCGTACGAGCAGTACTTC
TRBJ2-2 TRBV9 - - CASSASSGELFF TGTGCCAGCAGCGCTAGTTCCGGGGAGCTGTTTTTT
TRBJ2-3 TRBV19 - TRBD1 CASSITETGFTDTQYF TGTGCCAGTAGTATCACGGAGACAGGGTTCACAGATACGCAGTATTTT
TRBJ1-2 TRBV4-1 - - CASSPNPGENYGYTF TGCGCCAGCAGCCCGAATCCGGGAGAGAACTATGGCTACACCTTC
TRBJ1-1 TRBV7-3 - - CASSLTTAPGTEAFF TGTGCCAGCAGCTTAACGACAGCTCCAGGCACTGAAGCTTTCTTT
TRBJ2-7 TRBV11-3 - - CASSFARGPYEQYF TGTGCCAGCAGCTTTGCCAGGGGTCCCTACGAGCAGTACTTC
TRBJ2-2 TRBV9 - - CASSVNAGAYRATGELFF TGTGCCAGCAGCGTCAACGCAGGGGCCTACCGGGCCACCGGGGAGCTGTTTTTT
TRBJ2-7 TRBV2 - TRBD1 CASSQPGQGSAYEQYF TGTGCCAGCAGTCAACCCGGACAGGGGAGCGCCTACGAGCAGTACTTC
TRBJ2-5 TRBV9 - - CASSVGTEETQYF TGTGCCAGCAGCGTAGGGACAGAAGAGACCCAGTACTTC
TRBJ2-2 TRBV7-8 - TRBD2 CASSSTLTSGRTQLFF TGTGCCAGCAGCTCTACGCTTACTAGCGGGAGGACCCAGCTGTTTTTT
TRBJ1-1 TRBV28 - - CASSFNLGSHTEAFF TGTGCCAGCAGTTTTAATTTGGGGTCTCACACTGAAGCTTTCTTT
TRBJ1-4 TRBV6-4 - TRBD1 CASSVDRVGEKLFF TGTGCCAGCAGTGTGGACAGGGTCGGTGAAAAACTGTTTTTT
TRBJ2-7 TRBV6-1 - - CASSEFSAYEQYF TGTGCCAGCAGTGAATTTTCGGCGTACGAGCAGTACTTC